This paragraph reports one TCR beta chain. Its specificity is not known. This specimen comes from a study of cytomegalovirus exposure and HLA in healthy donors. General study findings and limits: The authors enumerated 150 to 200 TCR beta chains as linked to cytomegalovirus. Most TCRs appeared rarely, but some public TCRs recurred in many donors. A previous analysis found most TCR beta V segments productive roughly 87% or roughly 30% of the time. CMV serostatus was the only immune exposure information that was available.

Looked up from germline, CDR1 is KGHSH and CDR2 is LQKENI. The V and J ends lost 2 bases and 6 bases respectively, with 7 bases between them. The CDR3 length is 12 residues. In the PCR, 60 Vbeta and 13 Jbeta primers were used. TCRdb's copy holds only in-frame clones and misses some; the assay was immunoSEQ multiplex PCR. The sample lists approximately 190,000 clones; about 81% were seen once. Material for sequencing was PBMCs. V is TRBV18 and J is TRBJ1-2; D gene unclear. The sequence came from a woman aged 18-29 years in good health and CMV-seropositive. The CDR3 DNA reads TGTGCCAGCTCACCAAGAACGGATGGCTACACCTTC. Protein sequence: CASSPRTDGYTF. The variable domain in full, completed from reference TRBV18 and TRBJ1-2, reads NAGVMQNPRHLVRRRGQEARLRCSPMKGHSHVYWYRQLPEEGLKFMVYLQKENIIDESGMPKERFSAEFPKEGPSILRIQQVVRGDSAAYFCASSPRTDGYTFGSGTRLTVV.